The 13 T cell receptor beta chains given below trace back to one sample, sequenced in a study of T-cell memory formation after mild COVID-19. TCRdb itself ran the 5' RACE reads through MiXCR, one entry per CDR3 protein. Here the sample spans approximately 250,000 distinct CDR3 sequences, around 15% being singletons. Sequences were obtained from PBMCs or a T cell subset sorted from them (not recorded which). Every receptor here comes from a man between 18 and 35 years old who had mild COVID-19 (a few samples of this study predate the infection). Cell type and time point are not known.

The V and J genes are TRBV5-1 and TRBJ2-7, with unresolved D. V was trimmed by 3 bases and J by 5 bases, leaving 9 bases between them. This CDR3 comprises 12 residues. From germline, CDR1 is SGHRS and CDR2 YFSETQ. The CDR3 DNA is TGCGCCAGCAGCTGGACGGGTAACGAGCAGTACTTC. This translates into CASSWTGNEQYF.

The rearrangement links TRBV5-1 to TRBJ2-6; 7 bases match TRBD1. Losses at the gene ends were 6 bases for V and 0 bases for J; bases not matched to a gene: 3. The CDR3 is 15 amino acids. Per germline, CDR1 SGHRS and CDR2 YFSETQ. CDR3 sequence reads: CASTTGNSGANVLTF. CDR3 bases: TGCGCCAGCACGACAGGGAACTCTGGGGCCAACGTCCTGACTTTC.

Only a few counts were recorded for this clonotype. This rearrangement joins TRBV6-2 or TRBV6-3 to TRBJ2-7, with unresolved D. The CDR3 is 15 residues long. V lost 0 bases to trimming and J lost 3 bases, with 12 bases between them. Germline V gene sequence: CDR1 MNHEY, CDR2 SVGEGT. The CDR3 DNA is TGTGCCAGCAGTTACTCATCTGGTAGTCTCTACGAGCAGTACTTC. Translating gives CASSYSSGSLYEQYF.

This clonotype was seen only a few times. This chain links TRBV5-4 with TRBJ2-3, with D possibly being TRBD2 (6 bases). This CDR3 has 15 residues. Germline CDR1 and CDR2: SGHNT and YYREEE (reference sequence). Deletions cut 2 bases from V and 4 bases from J, with 14 bases between. CDR3 amino acids: CASSLKSGGADTQYF. For the CDR3, the DNA is TGTGCCAGCAGCTTAAAGTCCGGCGGGGCAGATACGCAGTATTTT. The entire variable domain, with the rest obtained from reference TRBV5-4 and TRBJ2-3, is as follows: ETGVTQSPTHLIKTRGQQVTLRCSSQSGHNTVSWYQQALGQGPQFIFQYYREEENGRGNFPPRFSGLQFPNYSSELNVNALELDDSALYLCASSLKSGGADTQYFGPGTRLTVL.

The chain combines TRBV6-6 with TRBJ1-1; 7 bases agree with TRBD1. V lost 2 bases and J lost 1; bases outside the gene matches: 4. This CDR3 has 15 residues. The germline V gene encodes CDR1 MNHNY and CDR2 SVGAGI (reference sequence). In nucleotides, the CDR3 is TGTGCCAGCAGTTACGAGTACAGGGGGAACACTGAAGCTTTCTTT. It translates to CASSYEYRGNTEAFF.

This clonotype has ten or more counts. The chain carries TRBV9 and TRBJ2-5; 7 nucleotides align to TRBD2. The CDR3 is 15 amino acids. V dropped 2 bases and J dropped 1; count of bases not matched to a gene: 5. Germline assignment: CDR1 SGDLS and CDR2 YYNGEE. CDR3 region: CASSVSGGAQETQYF. The CDR3 coding sequence is TGTGCCAGCAGCGTGTCGGGGGGTGCCCAAGAGACCCAGTACTTC.

This chain connects TRBV15 to TRBJ2-1; maybe TRBD2 (6 bases). The germline V gene has CDR1 LNHNV and CDR2 YYDKDF (reference sequence). The CDR3 covers 14 residues. V lost 6 bases and J 6 bases, leaving 15 bases between the germline ends. The CDR3 here is CATRWGDPSNEQFF. In DNA form, the CDR3 reads TGTGCCACCAGGTGGGGGGACCCAAGCAATGAGCAGTTCTTC.

The genes are TRBV19 and TRBJ1-1; D is undetermined. The CDR3 extends over 12 amino acids. The germline CDR1 and CDR2 sequences are LNHDA and SQIVND (reference sequence). V was cut by 0 bases and J by 12 bases, with 11 bases left in between. The CDR3 DNA reads TGTGCCAGTAGTATAGATCGGGCTGGGTCTTTCTTT. Translation gives CASSIDRAGSFF.

The V and J genes are TRBV4-3 and TRBJ1-3; 9 bases line up with TRBD1. The germline V gene encodes CDR1 LGHNA and CDR2 YSLEER. This CDR3 is 17 amino acids long. The trim removed 1 base at V and 4 bases at J, leaving 8 bases unmatched. The chain's CDR3 is CASSQAGTGRRGNTIYF. The CDR3 bases are TGCGCCAGCAGCCAAGCCGGGACAGGGCGTCGAGGAAACACCATATATTTT.

This clonotype was recorded at least ten times. The chain recombines TRBV6-2 or TRBV6-3 with TRBJ2-7; the D gene is possibly TRBD1 (5 bases). Trimming removed 6 bases from V and 2 bases from J, with 11 bases in between. CDR3 length: 13 amino acids. Germline loops: CDR1 MNHEY, CDR2 SVGEGT. Here the CDR3 reads CASRPPDTYEQYV. CDR3 DNA: TGTGCCAGCAGGCCCCCGGACACCTACGAGCAGTACGTC.

This clonotype was counted between two and nine times. The chain is built from TRBV6-2 or TRBV6-3 and TRBJ1-1; D unclear. The V gene lost 6 bases and the J gene lost 7 bases, with 12 bases spanning the gap. This CDR3 has 12 amino acids. Germline-derived CDR1 and CDR2 are MNHEY and SVGEGT. CDR3 residues: CASSRVAYEAFF. As DNA, the CDR3 is TGTGCCAGCAGCCGCGTGGCTTATGAAGCTTTCTTT.

This sequence joins TRBV10-3 and TRBJ2-7; TRBD1 agrees at 9 bases. Germline loops: CDR1 ENHRY, CDR2 SYGVKD. V was pared by 2 bases and J by 3 bases, with 2 bases of the junction left unmatched. This CDR3 has 14 amino acids. The CDR3 bases are TGTGCCATCAGTGAGCAGGACAGGGGCTACGAGCAGTACTTC. Protein: CAISEQDRGYEQYF.

J is TRBJ1-5 and V is TRBV20-1, with D possibly TRBD1 on 5 matching bases. The germline V gene encodes CDR1 DFQATT and CDR2 SNEGSKA (reference sequence). V dropped 6 bases and J dropped 8 bases, with 17 bases sitting between them. This CDR3 contains 13 residues. This chain's CDR3 is CSAQGGASEPQHF. In nucleotides, the CDR3 is TGCAGTGCCCAGGGAGGGGCTAGTGAGCCCCAGCATTTT.